This T cell receptor (beta chain) was identified in a study of control samples from healthy donors and cancer patients. Using immunoSEQ multiplex PCR, the repertoire was profiled, and TCRdb retains in-frame clones only, with some absent. The sample holds about 150,000 clones, approximately 86% seen once. This TCR was recovered from a man aged 18 to 29 in good health. The sample consisted of blood.

The DNA of the CDR3 is TGTGCCAGCAGTCCGAGAGGTTCTGACTCCTACGAGCAGTACTTC. Translation: CASSPRGSDSYEQYF. The rearrangement uses TRBV9 and TRBJ2-7; D gene ambiguous. Germline V gene lookup returns CDR1 SGDLS and CDR2 YYNGEE. The CDR3 spans 15 residues. V lost 5 bases to trimming and J lost 0 bases, with 15 bases between them.